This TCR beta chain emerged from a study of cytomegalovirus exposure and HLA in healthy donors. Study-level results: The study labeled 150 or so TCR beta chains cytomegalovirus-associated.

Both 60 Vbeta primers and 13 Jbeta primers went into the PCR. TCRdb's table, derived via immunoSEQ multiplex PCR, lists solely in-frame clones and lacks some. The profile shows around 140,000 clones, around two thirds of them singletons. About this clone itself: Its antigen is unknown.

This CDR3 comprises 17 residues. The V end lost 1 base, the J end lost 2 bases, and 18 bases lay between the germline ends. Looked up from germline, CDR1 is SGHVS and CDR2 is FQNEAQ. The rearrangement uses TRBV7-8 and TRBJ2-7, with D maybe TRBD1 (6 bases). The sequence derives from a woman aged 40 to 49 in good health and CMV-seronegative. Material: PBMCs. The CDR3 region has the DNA TGTGCCAGCAGCTTAGTGGGACCGGGACACGGTCCCTACGAGCAGTACTTC. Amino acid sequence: CASSLVGPGHGPYEQYF.